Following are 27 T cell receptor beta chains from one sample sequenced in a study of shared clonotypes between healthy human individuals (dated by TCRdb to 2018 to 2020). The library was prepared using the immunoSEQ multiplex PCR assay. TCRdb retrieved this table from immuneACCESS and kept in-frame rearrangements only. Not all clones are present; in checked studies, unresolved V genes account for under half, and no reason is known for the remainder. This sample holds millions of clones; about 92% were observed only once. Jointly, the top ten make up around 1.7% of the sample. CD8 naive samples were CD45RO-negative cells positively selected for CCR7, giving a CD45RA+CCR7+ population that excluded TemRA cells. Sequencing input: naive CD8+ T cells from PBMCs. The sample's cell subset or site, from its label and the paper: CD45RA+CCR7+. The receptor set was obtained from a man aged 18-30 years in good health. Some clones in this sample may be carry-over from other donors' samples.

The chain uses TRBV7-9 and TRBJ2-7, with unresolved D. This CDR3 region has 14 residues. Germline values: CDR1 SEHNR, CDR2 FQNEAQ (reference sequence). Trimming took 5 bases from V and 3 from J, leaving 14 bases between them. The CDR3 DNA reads TGTGCCAGCAGCCCCCCGGGCAGCTTCTACGAGCAGTACTTC. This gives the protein CASSPPGSFYEQYF.

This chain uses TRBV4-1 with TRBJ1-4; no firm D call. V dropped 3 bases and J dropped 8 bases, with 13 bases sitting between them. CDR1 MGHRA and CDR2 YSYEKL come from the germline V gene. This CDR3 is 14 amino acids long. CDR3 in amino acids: CASSQRGGEEKLFF. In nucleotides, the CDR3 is TGCGCCAGCAGCCAGCGGGGAGGAGAGGAAAAACTGTTTTTT.

The CDR3 nucleotides are TGTGCCGGCCCATACACGAACACCGGGGAGCTGTTTTTT. Its translation: CAGPYTNTGELFF. The V call is TRBV30, the J call TRBJ2-2, with D uncertain. Deletions cut 8 bases from V and 0 bases from J, with 10 bases between. Germline assignment: CDR1 GTSNPN and CDR2 SVGIG (reference sequence). The CDR3 length is 13 residues.

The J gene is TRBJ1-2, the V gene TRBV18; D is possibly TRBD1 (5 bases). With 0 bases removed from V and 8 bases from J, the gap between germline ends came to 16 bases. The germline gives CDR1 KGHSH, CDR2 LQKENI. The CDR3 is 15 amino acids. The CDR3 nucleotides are TGTGCCAGCTCACCACCGGACAAGGGATTGGAGGGCTACACCTTC. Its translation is CASSPPDKGLEGYTF.

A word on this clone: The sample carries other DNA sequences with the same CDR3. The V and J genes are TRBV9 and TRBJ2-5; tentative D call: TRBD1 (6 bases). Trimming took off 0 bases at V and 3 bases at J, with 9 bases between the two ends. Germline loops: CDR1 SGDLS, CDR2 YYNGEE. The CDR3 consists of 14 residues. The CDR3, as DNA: TGTGCCAGCAGCGTAGGAGGGGGAGAAGAGACCCAGTACTTC. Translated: CASSVGGGEETQYF.

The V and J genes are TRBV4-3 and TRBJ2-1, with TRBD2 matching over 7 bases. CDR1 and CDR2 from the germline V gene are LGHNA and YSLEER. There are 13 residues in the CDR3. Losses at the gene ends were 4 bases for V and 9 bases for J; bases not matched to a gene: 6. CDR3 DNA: TGCGCCAGCAGCCCTACAACGGGAGGTGAGCAGTTCTTC. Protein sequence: CASSPTTGGEQFF.

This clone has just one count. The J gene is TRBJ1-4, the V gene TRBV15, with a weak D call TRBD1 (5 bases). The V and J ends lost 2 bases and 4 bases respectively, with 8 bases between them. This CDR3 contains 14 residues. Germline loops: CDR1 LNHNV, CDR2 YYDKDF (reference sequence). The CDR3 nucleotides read TGTGCCACCAGCAGACGGGGGAATAATGAAAAACTGTTTTTT. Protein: CATSRRGNNEKLFF.

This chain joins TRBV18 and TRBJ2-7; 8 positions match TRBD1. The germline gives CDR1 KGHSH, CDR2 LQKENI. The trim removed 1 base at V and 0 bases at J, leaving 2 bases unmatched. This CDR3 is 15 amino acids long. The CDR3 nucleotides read TGTGCCAGCTCACCACTGGGACAGGACTCCTACGAGCAGTACTTC. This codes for CASSPLGQDSYEQYF. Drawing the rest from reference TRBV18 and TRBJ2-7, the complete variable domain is NAGVMQNPRHLVRRRGQEARLRCSPMKGHSHVYWYRQLPEEGLKFMVYLQKENIIDESGMPKERFSAEFPKEGPSILRIQQVVRGDSAAYFCASSPLGQDSYEQYFGPGTRLTVT.

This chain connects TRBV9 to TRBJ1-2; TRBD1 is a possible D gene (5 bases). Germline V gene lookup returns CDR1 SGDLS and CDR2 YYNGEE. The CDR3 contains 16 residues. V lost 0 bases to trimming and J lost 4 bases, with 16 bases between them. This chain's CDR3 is CASSVDWGVSLYGYTF. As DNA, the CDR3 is TGTGCCAGCAGCGTAGACTGGGGGGTGAGCCTCTATGGCTACACCTTC.

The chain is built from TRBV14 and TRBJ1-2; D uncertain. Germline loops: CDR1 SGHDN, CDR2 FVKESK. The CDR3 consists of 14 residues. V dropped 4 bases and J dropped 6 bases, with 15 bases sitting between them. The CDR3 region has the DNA TGTGCCAGCAGCCCCCTTACGGGCTGGAATGGCTACACCTTC. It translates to CASSPLTGWNGYTF.

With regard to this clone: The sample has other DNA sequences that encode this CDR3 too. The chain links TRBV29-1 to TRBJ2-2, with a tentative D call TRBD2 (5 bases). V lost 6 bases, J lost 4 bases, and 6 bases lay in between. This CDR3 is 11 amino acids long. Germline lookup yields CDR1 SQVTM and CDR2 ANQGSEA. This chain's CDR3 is CSVDFTGELFF. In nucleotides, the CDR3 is TGCAGCGTGGACTTCACCGGGGAGCTGTTTTTT.

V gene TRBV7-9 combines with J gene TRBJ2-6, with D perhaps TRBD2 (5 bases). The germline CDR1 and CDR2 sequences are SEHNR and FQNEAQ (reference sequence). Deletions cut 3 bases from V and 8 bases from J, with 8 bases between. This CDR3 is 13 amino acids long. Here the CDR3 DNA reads TGTGCCAGCAGCTTGAGAGGGACCAACGTCCTGACTTTC. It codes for CASSLRGTNVLTF. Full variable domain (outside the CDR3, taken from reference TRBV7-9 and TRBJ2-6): DTGVSQNPRHKITKRGQNVTFRCDPISEHNRLYWYRQTLGQGPEFLTYFQNEAQLEKSRLLSDRFSAERPKGSFSTLEIQRTEQGDSAMYLCASSLRGTNVLTFGAGSRLTVL.

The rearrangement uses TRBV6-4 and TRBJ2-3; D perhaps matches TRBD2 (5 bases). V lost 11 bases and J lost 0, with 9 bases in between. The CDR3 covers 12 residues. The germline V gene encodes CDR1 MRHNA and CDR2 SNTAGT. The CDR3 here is CAPSGSTDTQYF. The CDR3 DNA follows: TGTGCCCCAAGCGGAAGCACAGATACGCAGTATTTT.

The CDR3 bases are TGTGCCAGCAGCTCCACCATGGACATGAACACTGAAGCTTTCTTT. It yields the protein CASSSTMDMNTEAFF. The J gene is TRBJ1-1, the V gene TRBV7-9; D is possibly TRBD1 (5 bases). CDR3 length: 15 residues. In germline, CDR1 is SEHNR, CDR2 FQNEAQ (reference sequence). V was shortened by 4 bases and J by 0 bases, with 12 bases between the two germline ends.

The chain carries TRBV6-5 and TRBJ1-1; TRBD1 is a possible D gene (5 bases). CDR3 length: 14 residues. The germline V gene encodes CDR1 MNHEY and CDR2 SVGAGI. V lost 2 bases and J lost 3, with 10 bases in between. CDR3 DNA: TGTGCCAGCAGTTACAGAGGGGTTGACACTGAAGCTTTCTTT. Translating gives CASSYRGVDTEAFF.

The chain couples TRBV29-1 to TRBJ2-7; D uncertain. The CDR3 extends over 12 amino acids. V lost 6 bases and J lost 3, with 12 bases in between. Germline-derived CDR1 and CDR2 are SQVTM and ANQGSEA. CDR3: CSVILPGYEQYF. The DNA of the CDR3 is TGCAGCGTGATCCTACCTGGCTACGAGCAGTACTTC.

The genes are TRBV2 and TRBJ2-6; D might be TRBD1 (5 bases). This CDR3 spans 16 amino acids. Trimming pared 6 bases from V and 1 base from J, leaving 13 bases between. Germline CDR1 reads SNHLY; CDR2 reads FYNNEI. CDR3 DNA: TGTGCCAGCAGCCCCTACTACAGGTCTGGGGCCAACGTCCTGACTTTC. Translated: CASSPYYRSGANVLTF.

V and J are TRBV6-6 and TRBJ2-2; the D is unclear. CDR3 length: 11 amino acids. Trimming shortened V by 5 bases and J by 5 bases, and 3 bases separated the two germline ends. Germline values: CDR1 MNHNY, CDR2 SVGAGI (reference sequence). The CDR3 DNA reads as TGTGCCAGCAGTAGTACCGGGGAGCTGTTTTTT. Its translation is CASSSTGELFF.

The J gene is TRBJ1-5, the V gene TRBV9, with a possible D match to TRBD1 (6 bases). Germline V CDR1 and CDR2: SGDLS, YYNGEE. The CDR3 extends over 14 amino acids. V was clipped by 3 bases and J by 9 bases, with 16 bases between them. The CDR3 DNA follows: TGTGCCAGCAGCGCAGGAGAGGCAGGGGCGCCCCAGCATTTT. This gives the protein CASSAGEAGAPQHF.

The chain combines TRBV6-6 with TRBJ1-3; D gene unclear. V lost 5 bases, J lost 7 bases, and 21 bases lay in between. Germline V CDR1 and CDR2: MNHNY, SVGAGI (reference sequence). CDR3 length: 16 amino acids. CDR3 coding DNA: TGTGCCAGCAGTATCCAAAATAGTGGGGTTTGGAACACCATATATTTT. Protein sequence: CASSIQNSGVWNTIYF.

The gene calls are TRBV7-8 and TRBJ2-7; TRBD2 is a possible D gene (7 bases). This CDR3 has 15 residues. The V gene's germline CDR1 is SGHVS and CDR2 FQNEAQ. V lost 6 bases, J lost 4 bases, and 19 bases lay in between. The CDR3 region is CASRPRGGILYEQYF. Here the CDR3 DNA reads TGTGCCAGCAGACCTAGGGGGGGCATTTTGTACGAGCAGTACTTC.

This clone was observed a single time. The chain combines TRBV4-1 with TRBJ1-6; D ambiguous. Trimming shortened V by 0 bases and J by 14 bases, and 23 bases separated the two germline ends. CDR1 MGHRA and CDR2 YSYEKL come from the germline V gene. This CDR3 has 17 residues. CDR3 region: CASSQEMWREASKALHF. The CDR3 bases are TGCGCCAGCAGCCAAGAAATGTGGAGGGAAGCCTCGAAGGCCCTCCACTTT.

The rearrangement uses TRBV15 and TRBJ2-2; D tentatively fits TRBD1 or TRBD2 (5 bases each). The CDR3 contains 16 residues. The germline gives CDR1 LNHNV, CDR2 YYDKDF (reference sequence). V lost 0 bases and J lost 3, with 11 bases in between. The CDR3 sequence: CATSRERGVYTGELFF. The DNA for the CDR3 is TGTGCCACCAGCAGAGAAAGAGGGGTCTACACCGGGGAGCTGTTTTTT. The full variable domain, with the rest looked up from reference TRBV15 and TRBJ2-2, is DAMVIQNPRYQVTQFGKPVTLSCSQTLNHNVMYWYQQKSSQAPKLLFHYYDKDFNNEADTPDNFQSRRPNTSFCFLDIRSPGLGDTAMYLCATSRERGVYTGELFFGEGSRLTVL.

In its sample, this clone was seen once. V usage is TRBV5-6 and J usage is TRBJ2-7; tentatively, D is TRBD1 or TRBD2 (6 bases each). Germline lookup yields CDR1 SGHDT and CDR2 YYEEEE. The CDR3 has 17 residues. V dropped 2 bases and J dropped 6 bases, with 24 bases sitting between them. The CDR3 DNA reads TGTGCCAGCAGCTTTTTATCTGTTCTCGGACAGACTAGCGAGCAGTACTTC. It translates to CASSFLSVLGQTSEQYF.

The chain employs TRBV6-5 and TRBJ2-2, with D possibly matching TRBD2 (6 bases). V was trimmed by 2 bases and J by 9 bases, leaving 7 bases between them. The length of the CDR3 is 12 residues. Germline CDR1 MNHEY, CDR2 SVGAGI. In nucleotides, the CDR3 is TGTGCCAGCAGTTACGGGGGGAGGGAGCTGTTTTTT. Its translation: CASSYGGRELFF.

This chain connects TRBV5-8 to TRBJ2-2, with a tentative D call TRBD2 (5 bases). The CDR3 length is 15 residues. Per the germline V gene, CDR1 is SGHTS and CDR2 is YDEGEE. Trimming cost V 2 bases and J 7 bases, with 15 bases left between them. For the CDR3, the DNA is TGTGCCAGCAGCTTCCTAGCCCGACTTGACGGGGAGCTGTTTTTT. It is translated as CASSFLARLDGELFF.

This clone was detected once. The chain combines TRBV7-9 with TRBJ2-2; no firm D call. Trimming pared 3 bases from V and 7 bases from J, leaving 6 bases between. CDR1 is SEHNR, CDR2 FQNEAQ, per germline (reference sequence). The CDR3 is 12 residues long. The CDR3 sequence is CASSFRDGELFF. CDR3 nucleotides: TGTGCCAGCAGCTTTAGGGACGGGGAGCTGTTTTTT.